This T cell receptor beta chain was recovered during a study of radiotherapy plus CTLA-4 blockade in lung cancer. Study in general: There were objective responses in 18% of patients, and around 30% had disease control. Study outcomes and limitations: How blood T cell clones changed early, along with interferon-beta, reportedly forecast response best. Clones derived from tumor TCRs expanded in blood after radiotherapy plus ipilimumab.

Germline V gene data show CDR1 as MNHEY and CDR2 as SVGAGI. The ends lost 6 bases at V and 0 bases at J; junction bases unmatched: 7. This CDR3 is built from 15 residues. Only a few counts were recorded for this clone. The antigen is undetermined. Libraries were prepared by immunoSEQ multiplex PCR; TCRdb keeps only in-frame clonotypes and omits some of them. Here the sample spans about 98,000 clones, 82% being singletons. Patients in the study, people with chemo-refractory metastatic non-small-cell lung cancer, received focal radiation plus ipilimumab CTLA-4 blockade. The chain is built from TRBV6-5 and TRBJ2-7, with 8 bases lining up with TRBD1. The receptor was derived from a human donor with non-small cell lung cancer who had a partial response to radiotherapy plus ipilimumab. Sequenced material: peripheral blood, taken from a patient treated with radiotherapy plus ipilimumab. CDR3 amino acids: CASSPDRARSYEQYF. In nucleotides, the CDR3 is TGTGCCAGCAGCCCGGACAGGGCTCGCTCCTACGAGCAGTACTTC.